The clone carrying this T cell receptor beta chain was seen ten or more times. Antigen specificity is unknown. Maryland, USA blood bank volunteers served as healthy controls. Stored at -80 C, 2 million PBMCs were the source of the unsorted libraries. This entry belongs to a study of neurological immune-mediated disorders. Study results and limitations: The most TCR clonal expansion was seen in HTLV-1-associated myelopathy, and the least was seen in multiple sclerosis, which fell below healthy controls.

Each CDR3 protein is one row after TCRdb ran MiXCR on the 5' RACE reads. The sample lists over 45,000 distinct CDR3 sequences, about 25% occurring once. This sequence originates from a woman in her seventies in good health. Sequencing was performed on PBMCs.

CDR3 DNA sequence: TGTGCCAGCAGTTTGGGGGCCCATTATGAGCAGTTCTTC. It translates to CASSLGAHYEQFF. V is TRBV12-3 or TRBV12-4 and J is TRBJ2-1; a weak D match, TRBD1 (6 bases). V was cut by 3 bases and J by 8 bases, with 11 bases left in between. The CDR3 consists of 13 residues.